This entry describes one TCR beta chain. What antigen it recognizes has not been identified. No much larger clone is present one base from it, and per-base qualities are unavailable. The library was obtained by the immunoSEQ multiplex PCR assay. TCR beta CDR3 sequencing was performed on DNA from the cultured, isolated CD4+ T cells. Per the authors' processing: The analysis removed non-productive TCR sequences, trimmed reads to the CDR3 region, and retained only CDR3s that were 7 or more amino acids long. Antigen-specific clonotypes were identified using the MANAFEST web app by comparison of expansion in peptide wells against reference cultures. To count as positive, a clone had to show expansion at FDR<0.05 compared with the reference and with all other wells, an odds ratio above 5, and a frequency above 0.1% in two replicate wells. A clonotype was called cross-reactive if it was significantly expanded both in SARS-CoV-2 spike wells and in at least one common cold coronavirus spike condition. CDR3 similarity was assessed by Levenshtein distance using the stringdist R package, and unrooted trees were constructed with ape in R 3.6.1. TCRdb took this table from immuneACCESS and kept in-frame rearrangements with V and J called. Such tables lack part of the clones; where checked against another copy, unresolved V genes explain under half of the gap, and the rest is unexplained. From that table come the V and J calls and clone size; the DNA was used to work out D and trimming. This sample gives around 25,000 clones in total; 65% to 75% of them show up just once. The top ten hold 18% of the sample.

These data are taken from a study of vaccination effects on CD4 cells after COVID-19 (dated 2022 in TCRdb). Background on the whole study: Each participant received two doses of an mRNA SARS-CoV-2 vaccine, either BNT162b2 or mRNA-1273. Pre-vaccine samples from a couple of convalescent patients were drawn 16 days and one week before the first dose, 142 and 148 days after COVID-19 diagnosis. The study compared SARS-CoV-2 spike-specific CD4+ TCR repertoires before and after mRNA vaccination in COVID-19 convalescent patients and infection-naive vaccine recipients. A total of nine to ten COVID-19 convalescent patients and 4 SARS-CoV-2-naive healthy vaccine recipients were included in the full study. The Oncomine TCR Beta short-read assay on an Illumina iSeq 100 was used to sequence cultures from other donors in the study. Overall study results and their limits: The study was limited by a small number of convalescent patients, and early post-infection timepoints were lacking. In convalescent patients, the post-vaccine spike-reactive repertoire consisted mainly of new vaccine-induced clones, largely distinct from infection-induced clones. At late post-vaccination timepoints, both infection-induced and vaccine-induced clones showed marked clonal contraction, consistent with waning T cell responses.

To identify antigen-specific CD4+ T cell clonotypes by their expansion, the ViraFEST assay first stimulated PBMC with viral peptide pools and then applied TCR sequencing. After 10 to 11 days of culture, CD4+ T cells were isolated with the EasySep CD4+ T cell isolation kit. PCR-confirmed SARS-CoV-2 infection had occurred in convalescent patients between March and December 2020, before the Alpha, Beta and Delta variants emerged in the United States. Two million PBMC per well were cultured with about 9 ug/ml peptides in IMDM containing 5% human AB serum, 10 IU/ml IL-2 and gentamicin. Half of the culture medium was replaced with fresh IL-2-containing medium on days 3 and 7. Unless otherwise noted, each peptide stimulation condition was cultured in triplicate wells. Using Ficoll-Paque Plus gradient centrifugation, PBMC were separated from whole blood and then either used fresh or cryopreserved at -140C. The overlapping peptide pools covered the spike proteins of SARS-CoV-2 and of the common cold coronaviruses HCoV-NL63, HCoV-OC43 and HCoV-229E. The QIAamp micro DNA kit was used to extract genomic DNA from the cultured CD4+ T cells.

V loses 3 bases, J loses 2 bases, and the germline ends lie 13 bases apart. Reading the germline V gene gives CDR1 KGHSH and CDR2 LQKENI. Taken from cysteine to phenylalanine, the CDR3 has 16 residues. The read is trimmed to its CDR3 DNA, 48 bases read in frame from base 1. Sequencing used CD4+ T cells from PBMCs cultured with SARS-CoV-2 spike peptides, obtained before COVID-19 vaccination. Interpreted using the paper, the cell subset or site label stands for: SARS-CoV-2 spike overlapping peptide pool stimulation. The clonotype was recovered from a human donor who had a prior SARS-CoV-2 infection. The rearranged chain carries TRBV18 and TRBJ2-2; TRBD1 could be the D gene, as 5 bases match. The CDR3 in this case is CASSPFRVRNTGELFF. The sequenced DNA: TGTGCCAGCTCACCGTTCAGGGTCCGAAACACCGGGGAGCTGTTTTTT.